This T cell receptor (beta chain) was observed in a study of blood T cell repertoires in COVID-19. Whole-study context: Material from acute and convalescent COVID-19 was sourced from the United States, Italy and Spain. In each case, the material was cDNA or gDNA derived from T cells, B-cell-depleted T cells, or PBMCs.

V was clipped by 6 bases and J by 7 bases; unmatched bases: 8. CDR3 length: 14 residues. CDR1 and CDR2 (germline): MDHEN, SYDVKM. Data came from immunoSEQ multiplex PCR; TCRdb stores just in-frame clones and leaves some out. The table lists 77,000 or so clones, 80% to 90% of them singletons. The chain is built from TRBV28 and TRBJ2-5; TRBD1 agrees at 10 bases. Sequenced material: peripheral blood. This clonotype was sampled from a man aged 45-65 years with active COVID-19. Written as DNA, the CDR3 is TGTGCCAGCAGCCCGGGACAGGGGAAGGGGACCCAGTACTTC. Translation: CASSPGQGKGTQYF.